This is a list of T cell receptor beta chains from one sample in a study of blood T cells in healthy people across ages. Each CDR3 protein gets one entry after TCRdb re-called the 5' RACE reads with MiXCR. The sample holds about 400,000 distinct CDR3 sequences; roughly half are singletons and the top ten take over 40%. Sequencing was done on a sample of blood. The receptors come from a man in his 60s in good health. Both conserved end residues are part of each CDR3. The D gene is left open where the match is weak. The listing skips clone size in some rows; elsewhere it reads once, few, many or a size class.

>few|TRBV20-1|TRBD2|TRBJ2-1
CSAMTSSYNEQFF
TGCAGTGCGATGACTAGCAGCTACAATGAGCAGTTCTTC
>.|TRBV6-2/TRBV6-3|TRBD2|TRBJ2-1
CASSSTAGGSYNEQFF
TGTGCCAGCAGTTCCACAGCGGGAGGCTCCTACAATGAGCAGTTCTTC
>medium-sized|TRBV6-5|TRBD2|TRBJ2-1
CASSRTQGGYNEQFF
TGTGCCAGCAGCCGGACCCAGGGAGGGTACAATGAGCAGTTCTTC
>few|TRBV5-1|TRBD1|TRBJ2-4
CASSSYRGNIQYF
TGCGCCAGCAGCTCCTACAGGGGAAACATTCAGTACTTC
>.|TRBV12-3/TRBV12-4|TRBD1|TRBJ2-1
CASSLRGQGVNNEQFF
TGTGCCAGCAGTTTACGGGGACAGGGGGTGAACAATGAGCAGTTCTTC
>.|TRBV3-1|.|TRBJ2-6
CATRSRQANVLTF
TGTGCCACCAGATCCAGACAGGCCAACGTCCTGACTTTC
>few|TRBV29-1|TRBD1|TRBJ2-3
CTTKGGEDTQYF
TGCACGACGAAAGGGGGCGAGGATACGCAGTATTTT
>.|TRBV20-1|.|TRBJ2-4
CSARGDSVQYF
TGCAGTGCTAGAGGGGATAGCGTCCAGTACTTC
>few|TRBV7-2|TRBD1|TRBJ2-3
CASSPDRGFGDTQYF
TGTGCCAGCAGCCCGGACAGGGGATTTGGAGATACGCAGTATTTT
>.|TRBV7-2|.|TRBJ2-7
CASGASFEQYF
TGTGCCAGCGGGGCTTCCTTCGAGCAGTACTTC
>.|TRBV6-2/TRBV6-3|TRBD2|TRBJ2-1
CASSYFMGLRYNEQFF
TGTGCCAGCAGTTACTTCATGGGACTAAGATACAATGAGCAGTTCTTC
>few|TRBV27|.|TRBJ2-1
CASSSGPPSTYNEQFF
TGTGCCAGCAGTAGCGGCCCGCCGTCGACCTACAATGAGCAGTTCTTC
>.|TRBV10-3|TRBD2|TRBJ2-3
CAIRGTSGTTETQYF
TGTGCCATCAGAGGGACTAGCGGCACCACAGAGACGCAGTATTTT
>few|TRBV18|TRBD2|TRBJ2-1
CASSPGLGVTSTYNEQFF
TGTGCCAGCTCACCCGGACTAGGCGTTACCTCAACTTACAATGAGCAGTTCTTC
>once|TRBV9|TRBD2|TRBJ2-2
CASRLATGTGELFF
TGTGCCAGCAGACTAGCGACGGGGACCGGGGAGCTGTTTTTT
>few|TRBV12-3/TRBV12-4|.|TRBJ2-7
CASSPPRDYSEQYF
TGTGCCAGCAGTCCACCCAGGGATTATAGCGAGCAGTACTTC
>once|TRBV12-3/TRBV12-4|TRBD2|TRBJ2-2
CASSRSGTSNTGELFF
TGTGCCAGCAGCCGGTCCGGGACTAGCAACACCGGGGAGCTGTTTTTT
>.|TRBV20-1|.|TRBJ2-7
CSLKQGYEQYF
TGCAGTCTCAAACAGGGCTACGAGCAGTACTTC
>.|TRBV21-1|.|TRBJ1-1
CASRLRAGSTEAFF
TGTGCCAGCAGGCTAAGGGCAGGGAGCACTGAAGCTTTCTTT
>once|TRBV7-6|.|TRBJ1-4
CASSPRTLTTEKLFF
TGTGCCAGCAGCCCCCGGACCCTAACGACTGAAAAACTGTTTTTT
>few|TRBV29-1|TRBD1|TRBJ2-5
CSVGQGARETQYF
TGCAGCGTTGGACAGGGGGCGCGGGAGACCCAGTACTTC
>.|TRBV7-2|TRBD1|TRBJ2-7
CASSSNRGLGYEQYF
TGTGCCAGCAGCTCGAACAGGGGGCTCGGGTACGAGCAGTACTTC
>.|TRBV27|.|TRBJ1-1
CATRGGRTEAFF
TGTGCCACTAGGGGAGGGAGAACTGAAGCTTTCTTT
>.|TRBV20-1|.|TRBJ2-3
CSPPRGRQEADTQYF
TGCAGTCCGCCGAGGGGTCGGCAAGAAGCAGATACGCAGTATTTT
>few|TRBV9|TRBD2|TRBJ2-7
CASSVVRGGSSYNEQYF
TGTGCCAGCAGCGTAGTCCGAGGCGGGAGCTCCTACAATGAGCAGTACTTC
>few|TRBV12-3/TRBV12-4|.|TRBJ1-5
CASSLGGDNQPQHF
TGTGCCAGCAGTTTAGGAGGAGATAATCAGCCCCAGCATTTT
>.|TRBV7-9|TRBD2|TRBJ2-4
CASSLVGLAVRREQYF
TGTGCCAGCAGCCTCGTCGGACTAGCGGTCCGGAGGGAGCAGTACTTC
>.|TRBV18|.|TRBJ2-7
CASSRVSTTLGEQYF
TGTGCCAGCTCACGCGTTAGCACCACGTTGGGCGAGCAGTACTTC
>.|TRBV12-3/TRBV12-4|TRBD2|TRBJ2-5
CASSFGIGSGRGQETQYF
TGTGCCAGCAGTTTTGGCATTGGGAGCGGGAGGGGACAAGAGACCCAGTACTTC
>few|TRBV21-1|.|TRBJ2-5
CASSKESRAETQYF
TGTGCCAGCAGCAAAGAGTCCAGGGCAGAGACCCAGTACTTC
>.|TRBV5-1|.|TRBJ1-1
CASSLVATAEAFF
TGCGCCAGCAGCTTGGTTGCGACAGCGGAGGCTTTCTTT
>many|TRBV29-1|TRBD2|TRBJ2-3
CSVEKPGLASHTQYF
TGCAGCGTTGAAAAGCCGGGACTAGCGTCACATACGCAGTATTTT
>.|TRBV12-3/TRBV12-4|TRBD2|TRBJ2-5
CASRPGLAGGTQETQYF
TGTGCCAGCAGGCCGGGACTAGCGGGGGGGACCCAAGAGACCCAGTACTTC
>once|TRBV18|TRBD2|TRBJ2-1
CASSPGLAAYNEQFF
TGTGCCAGCTCACCCGGACTAGCGGCTTACAATGAGCAGTTCTTC
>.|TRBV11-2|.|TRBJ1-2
CASSLRSGRAGHGYTF
TGTGCCAGCAGCTTACGCTCTGGTAGGGCCGGGCATGGCTACACCTTC
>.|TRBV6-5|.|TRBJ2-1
CASSSGEGNEQFF
TGTGCCAGCAGTTCCGGGGAAGGCAATGAGCAGTTCTTC
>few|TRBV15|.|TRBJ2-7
CATSRAGSSYEQYF
TGTGCCACCAGCAGAGCAGGGAGCTCCTACGAGCAGTACTTC
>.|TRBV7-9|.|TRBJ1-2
CASSLGRTAGDYTF
TGTGCCAGCAGCTTAGGTCGAACGGCAGGGGACTACACCTTC
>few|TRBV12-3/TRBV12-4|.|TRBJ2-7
CASSLMAEGYEQYF
TGTGCCAGCAGTTTGATGGCTGAAGGGTACGAGCAGTACTTC
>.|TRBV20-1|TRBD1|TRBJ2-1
CSARKTGGTYNEQFF
TGCAGTGCTAGAAAAACAGGGGGCACCTACAATGAGCAGTTCTTC
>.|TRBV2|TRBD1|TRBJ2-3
CASKTTGVGTDTQYF
TGTGCCAGCAAGACCACAGGGGTAGGCACAGATACGCAGTATTTT
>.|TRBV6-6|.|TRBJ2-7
CASSPQGGRNEQYF
TGTGCCAGCAGCCCCCAGGGTGGTAGGAACGAGCAGTACTTC
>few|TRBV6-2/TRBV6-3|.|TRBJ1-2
CASSPGSYGYTF
TGTGCCAGCAGCCCCGGATCCTATGGCTACACCTTC
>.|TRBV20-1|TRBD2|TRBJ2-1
CSARRRLAGHEQFF
TGCAGTGCTAGGCGAAGGCTAGCGGGTCATGAGCAGTTCTTC
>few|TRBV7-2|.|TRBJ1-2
CASSLTWGGYTF
TGTGCCAGCAGCTTAACCTGGGGTGGCTACACCTTC
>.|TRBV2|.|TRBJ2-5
CASSERGREETQYF
TGTGCCAGCAGTGAGCGCGGTAGGGAAGAGACCCAGTACTTC
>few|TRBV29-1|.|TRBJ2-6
CSVEAGANVLTF
TGCAGCGTTGAGGCTGGGGCCAACGTCCTGACTTTC
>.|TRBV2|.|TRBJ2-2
CASRSQGTGELFF
TGTGCCAGCAGGTCCCAAGGGACCGGGGAGTTGTTTTTT
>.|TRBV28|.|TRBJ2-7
CASSLWRRQTYEQYF
TGTGCCAGCAGTTTATGGCGCAGGCAAACCTACGAGCAGTACTTC
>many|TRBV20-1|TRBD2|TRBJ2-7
CSATLHTSGISYEQYF
TGCAGTGCTACGCTCCATACTAGCGGGATCTCCTACGAGCAGTACTTC
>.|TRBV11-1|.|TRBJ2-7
CASSKAVLSYEQYF
TGTGCCAGCAGCAAGGCAGTTCTGTCCTACGAGCAGTACTTC
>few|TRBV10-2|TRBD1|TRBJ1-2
CASSSTLPGGVVYGYTF
TGCGCCAGCAGTTCCACACTACCAGGGGGCGTCGTATATGGCTACACCTTC